These 8 T cell receptor beta chains originate from one sample sequenced in a study of PD-L1 blockade in urothelial cancer. The method was immunoSEQ multiplex PCR; TCRdb's version includes in-frame clones alone and lacks a portion of them. The sample lists about 15,000 clones; around nine tenths were seen once. The material was PBMCs, obtained around atezolizumab (anti-PD-L1) treatment. Receptor source: a man in his sixties or seventies with urothelial cancer.

The chain recombines TRBV5-5 with TRBJ1-2, with unresolved D. The CDR3 sequence is 17 residues long. V lost 4 bases, J lost 4 bases, and 23 bases lay in between. Germline lookup yields CDR1 SGHKS and CDR2 YYEKEE (reference sequence). The CDR3 sequence is CASSPTGLAATIYGYTF. The CDR3 DNA reads TGTGCCAGCAGCCCCACCGGCCTGGCCGCAACTATCTATGGCTACACCTTC.

The J gene is TRBJ1-4, the V gene TRBV7-5; TRBD1 is the table's D call, not checked against the DNA. TRBV7-5 is noted as a pseudogene. There are 15 residues in the CDR3. The CDR3 spells CVRSGRTGGREKLFF. CDR3 sequence (DNA): TGTGTCAGAAGCGGGCGGACAGGGGGCCGAGAAAAACTGTTTTTT.

This chain connects TRBV5-4 to TRBJ2-5, with TRBD2 matching over 9 bases. CDR1 is SGHNT, CDR2 YYREEE, per germline (reference sequence). Unmatched junction bases numbered 7, after V lost 0 bases and J lost 1 base. The CDR3 has 17 amino acids. DNA of the CDR3: TGTGCCAGCAGCTTGGCCCTGATGCGGGGGGGCCAAGAGACCCAGTACTTC. This gives the protein CASSLALMRGGQETQYF.

This sequence joins TRBV27 and TRBJ2-5; the D gene is possibly TRBD1 (7 bases). This CDR3 has 14 amino acids. Germline CDR1 reads MNHEY; CDR2 reads SMNVEV (reference sequence). Trimming cost V 6 bases and J 5 bases, with 16 bases left between them. CDR3 region: CASREGAFGETQYF. The DNA of the CDR3 is TGTGCCAGCAGGGAGGGGGCCTTCGGCGAGACCCAGTACTTC.

This clone came up a few times. The chain combines TRBV6-5 with TRBJ1-1; the match to TRBD1 covers 7 bases. V was clipped by 0 bases and J by 9 bases; unmatched bases: 10. Looked up from germline, CDR1 is MNHEY and CDR2 is SVGAGI. The CDR3 is made up of 15 amino acids. The CDR3 region is CASSYSRAGGIKAFF. As DNA, the CDR3 is TGTGCCAGCAGTTACTCGAGGGCAGGGGGAATCAAAGCTTTCTTT.

This chain connects TRBV19 to TRBJ1-1; no firm D call. This CDR3 has 12 residues. Germline values: CDR1 LNHDA, CDR2 SQIVND (reference sequence). V was trimmed by 4 bases and J by 5 bases, leaving 8 bases between them. The chain's CDR3 is CASSTLLTEAFF. As DNA, the CDR3 is TGTGCCAGTAGTACTTTGTTGACTGAAGCTTTCTTT.

The V call is TRBV6-5, the J call TRBJ2-5; D might be TRBD2 (7 bases). V lost 3 bases, J lost 5 bases, and 16 bases lay in between. Germline V lookup: CDR1 MNHEY, CDR2 SVGAGI. The CDR3 has 15 amino acids. Written as DNA, the CDR3 is TGTGCCAGCAGTTATTCTGGGGGGGGGCCCGAGACCCAGTACTTC. Translation gives CASSYSGGGPETQYF.

The chain links TRBV7-9 to TRBJ1-1, with D possibly being TRBD1 (5 bases). CDR1 is SEHNR and CDR2 is FQNEAQ in the germline V gene (reference sequence). Trimming took off 1 base at V and 6 bases at J, with 9 bases between the two ends. The CDR3 has 13 residues. For the CDR3, the DNA is TGTGCCAGCAGCTTAGTTCAGGGTGCTGAAGCTTTCTTT. This encodes CASSLVQGAEAFF.